This is a list of T cell receptor beta chains from one sample in a study of spatial heterogeneity in lung cancer. TCRdb independently ran MiXCR on the 5' RACE reads; one entry per CDR3 protein. The sample consists of about 52,000 distinct CDR3 sequences, 6% to 8.5% of them appearing once. Here the sequenced sample was PBMCs, taken at follow-up. The source of these receptors is a female donor with early-stage non-small cell lung cancer. The CDR3 runs from the conserved cysteine through the conserved F or W. A D gene is named only where the DNA matches it firmly. Only part of the rows carry a size: once, few, many, or a class if the clone is expanded.

CDR3aa	CDR3nt	v_gene	d_gene	abundance	j_gene
CASSEGGSRQYF	TGTGCCAGCAGTGAAGGTGGTAGCCGTCAGTATTTT	TRBV2	NA	NA	TRBJ2-3
CASSFNDGYTF	TGTGCCAGCAGCTTTAACGATGGCTACACCTTC	TRBV7-8	NA	many	TRBJ1-2
CASSHFRAWGQGSYEQYF	TGTGCCAGTAGCCATTTTCGGGCGTGGGGACAGGGGTCCTACGAGCAGTACTTC	TRBV19	TRBD1	many	TRBJ2-7
CASTGALTSGGNAEQYF	TGTGCCAGTACAGGCGCCCTTACTAGCGGGGGGAACGCGGAGCAGTATTTT	TRBV10-3	TRBD2	many	TRBJ2-3
CSAMNTEAFF	TGCAGCGCAATGAACACTGAAGCTTTCTTT	TRBV29-1	NA	many	TRBJ1-1
CASSFVAGGTDTQYF	TGTGCCAGCAGTTTTGTAGCGGGGGGAACAGATACGCAGTATTTT	TRBV12-3/TRBV12-4	TRBD2	many	TRBJ2-3
CASSFFGGSYEQYF	TGTGCCAGCAGTTTTTTTGGGGGCTCCTACGAGCAGTACTTC	TRBV28	NA	many	TRBJ2-7
CASSLGGQGNTGELFF	TGTGCCAGCAGCTTAGGGGGACAGGGTAACACCGGGGAGCTGTTTTTT	TRBV7-2	TRBD1	few	TRBJ2-2
CSARLAGTPYEQYF	TGCAGTGCTCGCCTTGCCGGGACCCCCTACGAGCAGTACTTC	TRBV20-1	NA	many	TRBJ2-7
CASSYGVQSYEQYF	TGCGCCAGCAGCTACGGGGTCCAGTCCTACGAGCAGTACTTC	TRBV5-1	NA	NA	TRBJ2-7
CASSLLGDERTDTQYF	TGTGCCAGCAGTCTCCTGGGGGACGAGAGGACAGATACGCAGTATTTT	TRBV7-2	NA	few	TRBJ2-3
CSVHRDNTDTQYF	TGCAGCGTGCACCGGGACAACACAGATACGCAGTATTTT	TRBV29-1	NA	NA	TRBJ2-3
CASRREVGETQYF	TGTGCCAGCAGAAGAGAAGTTGGGGAGACCCAGTACTTC	TRBV7-2	NA	many	TRBJ2-5
CASSLPGSGDTQYF	TGTGCCAGCAGCCTACCGGGCAGCGGAGATACGCAGTATTTT	TRBV11-2	NA	many	TRBJ2-3
CASSQATGGEETQYF	TGTGCCAGCAGTCAAGCCACCGGTGGGGAAGAGACCCAGTACTTC	TRBV3-1	NA	few	TRBJ2-5
CASGGQASTDTQYF	TGTGCCAGCGGCGGACAGGCTAGCACAGATACGCAGTATTTT	TRBV18	TRBD1	few	TRBJ2-3
CASRREESAPEAFF	TGTGCCAGCAGGAGGGAGGAAAGCGCCCCTGAAGCTTTCTTT	TRBV2	NA	NA	TRBJ1-1
CASSRDRGQPQHF	TGTGCCAGCAGTCGCGACAGGGGCCAGCCCCAGCATTTT	TRBV12-3/TRBV12-4	TRBD1	NA	TRBJ1-5
CASSWERLNTEAFF	TGTGCCAGCAGCTGGGAAAGGCTGAACACTGAAGCTTTCTTT	TRBV12-3/TRBV12-4	NA	NA	TRBJ1-1
CASSRAGADTQYF	TGTGCCAGCAGCCGTGCGGGGGCAGATACGCAGTATTTT	TRBV14	TRBD2	NA	TRBJ2-3
CASSLAGFGSPLHF	TGCGCCAGCAGCTTGGCGGGGTTTGGTTCACCCCTCCACTTT	TRBV5-1	NA	few	TRBJ1-6
CASSAGLSIAKNIQYF	TGCGCCAGCAGCGCCGGATTAAGCATAGCCAAAAACATTCAGTACTTC	TRBV5-1	NA	few	TRBJ2-4
CASSLGNRDEKLFF	TGCGCCAGCAGCTTGGGAAACAGAGATGAAAAACTGTTTTTT	TRBV5-1	NA	NA	TRBJ1-4
CASSPLGTDFKNSPLHF	TGTGCCAGCAGCCCTCTGGGGACAGATTTTAAAAATTCACCCCTCCACTTT	TRBV7-2	TRBD1	many	TRBJ1-6
CSARSPSSTQYF	TGCAGTGCTAGATCCCCTAGCAGCACGCAGTATTTT	TRBV20-1	NA	many	TRBJ2-3
CAGSQIDEQYF	TGTGCCGGCAGCCAAATAGACGAGCAGTACTTC	TRBV3-1	NA	NA	TRBJ2-7
CASSLNRFTEAFF	TGTGCCAGCAGTTTAAACAGGTTCACTGAAGCTTTCTTT	TRBV27	NA	many	TRBJ1-1
CASTQRVSTDTQYF	TGTGCCAGCACCCAAAGGGTTAGCACAGATACGCAGTATTTT	TRBV11-2	NA	many	TRBJ2-3
CASIKGLAGYNEQFF	TGTGCCAGCATCAAGGGACTAGCGGGGTACAATGAGCAGTTCTTC	TRBV11-2	TRBD2	NA	TRBJ2-1
CASSQDGTGNTEAFF	TGTGCCAGCAGCCAAGATGGGACAGGGAACACTGAAGCTTTCTTT	TRBV14	TRBD1	many	TRBJ1-1
CASSVVPRSSYYEQYF	TGTGCCAGCAGCGTAGTGCCCAGGTCCTCATACTACGAGCAGTACTTC	TRBV9	NA	few	TRBJ2-7
CASSPQGTTNEKLFF	TGTGCCAGCTCACCACAGGGGACAACTAATGAAAAACTGTTTTTT	TRBV18	NA	many	TRBJ1-4
CSARTGTGGNQPQHF	TGCAGTGCCCGGACCGGGACAGGGGGCAATCAGCCCCAGCATTTT	TRBV20-1	TRBD1	NA	TRBJ1-5
CASSYVDRGETQYF	TGTGCCAGCAGTTACGTGGACAGGGGAGAGACCCAGTACTTC	TRBV6-5	TRBD1	NA	TRBJ2-5
CASSPYNTEAFF	TGTGCCAGCAGCCCTTATAACACTGAAGCTTTCTTT	TRBV2	NA	NA	TRBJ1-1
CASSLQGSDQETQYF	TGCGCCAGCAGCTTGCAGGGAAGCGACCAAGAGACCCAGTACTTC	TRBV5-1	NA	few	TRBJ2-5
CASSPRMDTQYF	TGTGCCAGCAGCCCCCGGATGGATACGCAGTATTTT	TRBV7-9	NA	NA	TRBJ2-3
CASSLSAGNTEAFF	TGTGCCAGCAGCTTGTCGGCAGGAAACACTGAAGCTTTCTTT	TRBV5-5	NA	NA	TRBJ1-1
CASSVRDKYEQYF	TGTGCCAGCAGCGTCCGGGACAAGTACGAGCAGTACTTC	TRBV6-1	NA	few	TRBJ2-7
CASVWGGMGDTIYF	TGTGCCAGCGTCTGGGGGGGCATGGGGGACACCATATATTTT	TRBV12-3/TRBV12-4	NA	NA	TRBJ1-3
CASRPSGLATKNQYF	TGTGCCAGCAGACCCTCGGGACTCGCTACGAAGAACCAGTACTTC	TRBV6-2/TRBV6-3	NA	many	TRBJ2-5
CASSYSGVAETQYF	TGTGCCAGCAGTTACTCTGGGGTGGCAGAGACCCAGTACTTC	TRBV6-2/TRBV6-3	NA	many	TRBJ2-5
CASTRGGTTGELFF	TGTGCCAGCACCCGGGGGGGCACCACCGGGGAGCTGTTTTTT	TRBV7-9	TRBD2	NA	TRBJ2-2
CSARPTGGSTEAFF	TGCAGTGCTAGACCTACAGGGGGAAGCACTGAAGCTTTCTTT	TRBV20-1	TRBD1	few	TRBJ1-1